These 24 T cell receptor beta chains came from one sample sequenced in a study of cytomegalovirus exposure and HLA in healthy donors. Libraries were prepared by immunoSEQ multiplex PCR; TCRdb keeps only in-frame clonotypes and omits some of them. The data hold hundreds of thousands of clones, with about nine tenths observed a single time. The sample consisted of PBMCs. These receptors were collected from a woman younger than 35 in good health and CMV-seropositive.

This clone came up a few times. In nucleotides, the CDR3 is TGTGCCAGCAGCACATCCGGGACAGGGATGGGAGAGACCCAGTACTTC. Translation: CASSTSGTGMGETQYF. V is TRBV7-3 and J is TRBJ2-5; TRBD1 aligns across 9 bases. With 5 bases clipped from V and 4 bases from J, the junction kept 11 bases outside the gene matches. CDR3 length equals 16 residues. Germline values: CDR1 SGHTA, CDR2 FQGTGA. The full variable domain, with the rest looked up from reference TRBV7-3 and TRBJ2-5, is GAGVSQTPSNKVTEKGKYVELRCDPISGHTALYWYRQSLGQGPEFLIYFQGTGAADDSGLPNDRFFAVRPEGSVSTLKIQRTERGDSAVYLCASSTSGTGMGETQYFGPGTRLLVL.

DNA of the CDR3: TGTGCCAGCAGTTACTCGGCGGGACAGGGGGAAGATGGCTACACCTTC. Amino acids: CASSYSAGQGEDGYTF. This chain joins TRBV6-6 and TRBJ1-2; 11 positions match TRBD1. The CDR3 runs 16 residues. Per the germline V gene, CDR1 is MNHNY and CDR2 is SVGAGI (reference sequence). The junction had 6 bases not matched to a gene; V was cut back by 0 bases and J by 6 bases.

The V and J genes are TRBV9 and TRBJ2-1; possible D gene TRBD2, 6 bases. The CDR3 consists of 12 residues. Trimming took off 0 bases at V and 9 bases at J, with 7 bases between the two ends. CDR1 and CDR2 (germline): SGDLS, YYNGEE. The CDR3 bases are TGTGCCAGCAGCGTAGATAGCGGTGAGCAGTTCTTC. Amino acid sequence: CASSVDSGEQFF.

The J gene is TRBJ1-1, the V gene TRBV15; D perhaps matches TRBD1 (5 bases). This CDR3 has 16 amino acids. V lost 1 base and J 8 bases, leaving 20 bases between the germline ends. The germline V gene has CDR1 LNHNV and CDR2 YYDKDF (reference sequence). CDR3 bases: TGTGCCACCAGCAGAGCCGATCCAGGACAAGGAGAAGAAGCTTTCTTT. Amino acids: CATSRADPGQGEEAFF.

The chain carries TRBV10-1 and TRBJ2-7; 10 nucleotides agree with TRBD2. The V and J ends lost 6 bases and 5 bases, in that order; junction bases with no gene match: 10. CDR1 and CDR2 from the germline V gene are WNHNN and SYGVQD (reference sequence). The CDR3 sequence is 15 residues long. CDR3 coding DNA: TGCGCCAGCAGCTCCTCTAGCGGGAGCAACCACGAGCAGTACTTC. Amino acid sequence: CASSSSSGSNHEQYF.

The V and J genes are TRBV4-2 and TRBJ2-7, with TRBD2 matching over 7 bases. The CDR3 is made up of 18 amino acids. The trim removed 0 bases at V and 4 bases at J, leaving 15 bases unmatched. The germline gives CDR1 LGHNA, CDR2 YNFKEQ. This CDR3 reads CASSQENIETAGIYEQYF. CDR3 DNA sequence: TGTGCCAGCAGCCAAGAGAATATAGAGACAGCGGGGATTTACGAGCAGTACTTC.

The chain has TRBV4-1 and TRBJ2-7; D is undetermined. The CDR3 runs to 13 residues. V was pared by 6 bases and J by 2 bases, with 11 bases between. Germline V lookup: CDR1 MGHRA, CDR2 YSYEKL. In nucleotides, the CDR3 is TGCGCCAGCAGTATCCAGGATACCTACGAGCAGTACTTC. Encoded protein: CASSIQDTYEQYF.

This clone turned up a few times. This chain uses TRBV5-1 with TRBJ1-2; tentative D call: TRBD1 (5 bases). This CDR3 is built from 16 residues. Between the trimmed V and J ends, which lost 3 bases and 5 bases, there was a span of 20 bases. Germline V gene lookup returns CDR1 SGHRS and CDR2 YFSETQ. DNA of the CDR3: TGCGCCAGCAGCTCGGAGTCCAGGGTCAGTCGGTATGGCTACACCTTC. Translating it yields CASSSESRVSRYGYTF. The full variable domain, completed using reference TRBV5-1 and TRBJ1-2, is KAGVTQTPRYLIKTRGQQVTLSCSPISGHRSVSWYQQTPGQGLQFLFEYFSETQRNKGNFPGRFSGRQFSNSRSEMNVSTLELGDSALYLCASSSESRVSRYGYTFGSGTRLTVV.

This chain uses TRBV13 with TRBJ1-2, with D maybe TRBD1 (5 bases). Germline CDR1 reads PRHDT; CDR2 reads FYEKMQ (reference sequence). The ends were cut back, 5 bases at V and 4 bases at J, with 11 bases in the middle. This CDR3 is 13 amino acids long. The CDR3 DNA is TGTGCCAGCAGCCCACAGGTGGCCTATGGCTACACCTTC. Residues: CASSPQVAYGYTF.

CDR3 DNA sequence: TGCAGCGCCCGGGGACTAGCGGGAGGCGGAGGAGACAATGAGCAGTTCTTC. Protein sequence: CSARGLAGGGGDNEQFF. The rearrangement links TRBV29-1 to TRBJ2-1; 15 nucleotides match TRBD2. This CDR3 comprises 17 residues. Per germline, CDR1 SQVTM and CDR2 ANQGSEA. V was clipped by 7 bases and J by 5 bases; unmatched bases: 12.

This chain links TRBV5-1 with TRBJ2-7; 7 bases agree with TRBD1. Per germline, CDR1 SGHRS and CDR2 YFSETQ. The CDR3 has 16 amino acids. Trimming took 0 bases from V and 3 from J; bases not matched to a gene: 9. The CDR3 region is CASSLEPGQANYEQYF. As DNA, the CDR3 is TGCGCCAGCAGCTTGGAACCAGGACAGGCGAACTACGAGCAGTACTTC.

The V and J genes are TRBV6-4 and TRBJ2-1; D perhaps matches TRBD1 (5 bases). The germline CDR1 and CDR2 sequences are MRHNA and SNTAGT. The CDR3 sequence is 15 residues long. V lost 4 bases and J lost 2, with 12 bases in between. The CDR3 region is CASSAQGGAYNEQFF. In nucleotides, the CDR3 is TGTGCCAGCAGTGCTCAGGGTGGTGCCTACAATGAGCAGTTCTTC.

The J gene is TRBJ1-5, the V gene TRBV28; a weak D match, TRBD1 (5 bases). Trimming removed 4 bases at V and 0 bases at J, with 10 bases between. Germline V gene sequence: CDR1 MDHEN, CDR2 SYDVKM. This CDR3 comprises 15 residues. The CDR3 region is CASSWGGFSNQPQHF. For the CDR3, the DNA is TGTGCCAGCAGTTGGGGGGGTTTTAGCAATCAGCCCCAGCATTTT.

The CDR3 spells CASSASGSGTGELFF. In DNA, the CDR3 is TGTGCCAGCAGCGCCTCGGGGAGCGGAACCGGGGAGCTGTTTTTT. The genes are TRBV7-8 and TRBJ2-2; D is perhaps TRBD2 (5 bases). CDR1 and CDR2 (germline): SGHVS, FQNEAQ. The CDR3 runs to 15 residues. V gave up 5 bases and J gave up 5 bases, with 15 bases separating them.

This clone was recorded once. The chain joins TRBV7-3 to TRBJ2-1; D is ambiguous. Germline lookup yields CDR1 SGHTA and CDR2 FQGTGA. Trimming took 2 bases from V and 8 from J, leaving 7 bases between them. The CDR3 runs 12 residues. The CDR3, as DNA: TGTGCCAGCAGCTTAGTGGGCCATGAGCAGTTCTTC. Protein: CASSLVGHEQFF.

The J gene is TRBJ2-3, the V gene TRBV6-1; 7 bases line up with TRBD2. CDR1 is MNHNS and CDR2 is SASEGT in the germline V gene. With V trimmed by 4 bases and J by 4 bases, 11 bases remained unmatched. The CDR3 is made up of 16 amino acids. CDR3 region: CASSAYGGLAADTQYF. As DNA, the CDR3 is TGTGCCAGCAGTGCATACGGAGGCCTAGCGGCAGATACGCAGTATTTT.

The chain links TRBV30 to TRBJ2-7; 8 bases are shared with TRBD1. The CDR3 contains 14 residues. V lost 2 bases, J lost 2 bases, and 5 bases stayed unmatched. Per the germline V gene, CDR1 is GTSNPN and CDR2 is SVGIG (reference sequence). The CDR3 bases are TGTGCCTGGAGTAAGGAACAGGGGGCCTACGAGCAGTACTTC. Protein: CAWSKEQGAYEQYF.

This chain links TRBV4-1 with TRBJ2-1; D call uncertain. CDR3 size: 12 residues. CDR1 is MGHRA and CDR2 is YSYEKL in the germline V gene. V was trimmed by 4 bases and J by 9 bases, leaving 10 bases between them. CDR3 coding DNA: TGCGCCAGCAGCCTCACTATGGCTGAGCAGTTCTTC. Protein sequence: CASSLTMAEQFF.

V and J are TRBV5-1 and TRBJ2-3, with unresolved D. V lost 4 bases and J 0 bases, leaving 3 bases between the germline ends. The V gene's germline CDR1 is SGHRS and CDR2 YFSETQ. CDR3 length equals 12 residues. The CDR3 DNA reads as TGCGCCAGCAGCCGTAGCACAGATACGCAGTATTTT. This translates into CASSRSTDTQYF.

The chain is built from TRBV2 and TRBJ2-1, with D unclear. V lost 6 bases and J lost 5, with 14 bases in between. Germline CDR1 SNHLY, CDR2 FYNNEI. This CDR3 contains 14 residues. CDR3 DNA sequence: TGTGCCAGCAGCGCCATTGTAGTTCACAATGAGCAGTTCTTC. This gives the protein CASSAIVVHNEQFF.

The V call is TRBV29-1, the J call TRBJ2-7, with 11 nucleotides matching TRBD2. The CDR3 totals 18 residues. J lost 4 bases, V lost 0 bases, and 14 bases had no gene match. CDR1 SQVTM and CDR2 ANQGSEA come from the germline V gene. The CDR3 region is CSVEEGSGRAGDPYEQYF. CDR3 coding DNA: TGCAGCGTTGAAGAGGGTAGCGGGAGGGCCGGAGACCCATACGAGCAGTACTTC.

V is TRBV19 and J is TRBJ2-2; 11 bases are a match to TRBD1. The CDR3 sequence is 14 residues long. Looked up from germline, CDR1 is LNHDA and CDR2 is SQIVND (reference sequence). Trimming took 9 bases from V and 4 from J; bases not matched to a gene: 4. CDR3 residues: CASRDRGSTGELFF. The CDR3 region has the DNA TGTGCCAGCCGGGACAGGGGGAGCACCGGGGAGCTGTTTTTT.

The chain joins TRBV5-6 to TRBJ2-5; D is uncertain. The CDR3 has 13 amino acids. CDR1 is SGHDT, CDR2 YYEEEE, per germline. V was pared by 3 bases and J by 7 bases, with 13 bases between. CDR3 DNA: TGTGCCAGCAGCTCGAGCCTCCTCTGGACCCAGTACTTC. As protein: CASSSSLLWTQYF.

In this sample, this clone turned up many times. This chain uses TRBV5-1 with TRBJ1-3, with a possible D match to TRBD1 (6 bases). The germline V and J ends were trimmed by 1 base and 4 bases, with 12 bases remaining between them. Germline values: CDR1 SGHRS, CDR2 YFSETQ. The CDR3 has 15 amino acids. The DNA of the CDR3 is TGCGCCAGCAGCTTGTCGGGACATGTCGGAAACACCATATATTTT. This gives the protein CASSLSGHVGNTIYF.